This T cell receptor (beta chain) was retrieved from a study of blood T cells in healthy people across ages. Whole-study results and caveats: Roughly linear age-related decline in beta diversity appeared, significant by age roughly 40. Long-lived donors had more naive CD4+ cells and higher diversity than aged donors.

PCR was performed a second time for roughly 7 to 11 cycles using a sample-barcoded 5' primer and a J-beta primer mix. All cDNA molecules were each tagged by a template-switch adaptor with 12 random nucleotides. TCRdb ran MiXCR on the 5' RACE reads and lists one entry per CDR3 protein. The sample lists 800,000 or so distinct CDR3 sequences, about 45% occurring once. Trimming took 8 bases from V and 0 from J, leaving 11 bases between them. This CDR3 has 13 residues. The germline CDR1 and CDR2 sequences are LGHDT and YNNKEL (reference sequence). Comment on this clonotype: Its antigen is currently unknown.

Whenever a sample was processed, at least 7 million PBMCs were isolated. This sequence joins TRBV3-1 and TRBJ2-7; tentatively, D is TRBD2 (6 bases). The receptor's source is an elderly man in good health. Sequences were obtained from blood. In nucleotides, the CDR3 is TGTGCCAGCGGGAGGAGGAGCTCCTACGAGCAGTACTTC. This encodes CASGRRSSYEQYF.